What follows are 7 T cell receptor beta chains derived from one specimen sequenced in a study of blood T cells in healthy people across ages (dated by TCRdb to about 2015). Receptor amplification or capture employed 5' RACE. The listed sequencing device is Illumina HiSeq 2500. A second PCR of about 6 to 12 cycles was run with a J-beta primer mix and a sample-barcoded 5' primer. TCRdb passed the public sequencing reads through fastp at Q25 and MiXCR, retaining productive beta sequences. Identical CDR3 protein sequences are pooled into one entry, listed with their most common genes and DNA. This sample holds some 850,000 distinct CDR3 sequences; roughly 24% were observed only once. The ten largest clonotypes hold 3% of the sample. The same sample was also studied in work on T cells of mothers and their children.

Specimen: blood. These receptors all come from a boy younger than 18 in good health.

V and J are TRBV6-5 and TRBJ2-1; TRBD2 matches at 8 bases. V was pared by 0 bases and J by 4 bases, with 5 bases of the junction left unmatched. The length of the CDR3 is 16 residues. CDR1 is MNHEY and CDR2 is SVGAGI in the germline V gene. The CDR3 here is CASSYSLSGVYNEQFF. CDR3 DNA sequence: TGTGCCAGCAGTTACTCCCTTAGCGGGGTTTACAATGAGCAGTTCTTC.

The chain's CDR3 is CASSTGGYGEKLFF. CDR3 in DNA: TGTGCCAGCAGTACAGGGGGGTACGGTGAAAAACTGTTTTTT. This chain joins TRBV12-3 or TRBV12-4 and TRBJ1-4, with 8 positions matching TRBD1. With V trimmed by 5 bases and J by 7 bases, 6 bases remained unmatched. The length of the CDR3 is 14 residues.

The genes are TRBV10-3 and TRBJ2-7; TRBD2 matches 10 bases. CDR1 and CDR2 from the germline V gene are ENHRY and SYGVKD. Trimming at V came to 5 bases and at J to 0 bases, leaving 7 bases not matched to a gene. The CDR3 length is 16 residues. The CDR3 region is CAISRTSGASSYEQYF. In DNA, the CDR3 is TGTGCCATCAGTCGGACTAGCGGTGCGAGCTCCTACGAGCAGTACTTC.

This clonotype was seen a few times. The CDR3: CASSYQPGTSEAFF. The CDR3 DNA reads TGTGCCAGCAGTTACCAACCCGGGACGTCCGAAGCTTTCTTT. The chain combines TRBV6-5 with TRBJ1-1, with D maybe TRBD1 (5 bases). Germline-derived CDR1 and CDR2 are MNHEY and SVGAGI. The V end was cut by 2 bases, the J end by 8 bases, with 15 bases between. This CDR3 spans 14 amino acids.

The chain carries TRBV5-1 and TRBJ1-2, with TRBD1 matching over 7 bases. Germline CDR1 SGHRS, CDR2 YFSETQ. V lost 0 bases, J lost 10 bases, and 3 bases stayed unmatched. This CDR3 has 12 amino acids. The DNA for the CDR3 is TGCGCCAGCAGCTTGGAGGGACAGCCCTACACCTTC. Translation gives CASSLEGQPYTF.

This clonotype appeared a few times. CDR3 in amino acids: CASSFPSGGWNEQFF. The CDR3 bases are TGTGCCAGCAGTTTCCCTAGCGGGGGGTGGAATGAGCAGTTCTTC. This chain joins TRBV12-3 or TRBV12-4 and TRBJ2-1, with 11 bases fitting TRBD2. CDR3 length: 15 residues. The ends lost 3 bases at V and 7 bases at J; junction bases unmatched: 5.

The table lists this clonotype with a few counts. The rearrangement links TRBV5-1 to TRBJ2-1; 9 nucleotides match TRBD2. Germline values: CDR1 SGHRS, CDR2 YFSETQ. CDR3 length: 16 amino acids. After removal of 2 bases from V and 2 bases from J, the junction contained 5 bases not matched to a gene. As DNA, the CDR3 is TGCGCCAGCAGCTTAACCGCGGGGGGGCCCTACAATGAGCAGTTCTTC. Residues: CASSLTAGGPYNEQFF.